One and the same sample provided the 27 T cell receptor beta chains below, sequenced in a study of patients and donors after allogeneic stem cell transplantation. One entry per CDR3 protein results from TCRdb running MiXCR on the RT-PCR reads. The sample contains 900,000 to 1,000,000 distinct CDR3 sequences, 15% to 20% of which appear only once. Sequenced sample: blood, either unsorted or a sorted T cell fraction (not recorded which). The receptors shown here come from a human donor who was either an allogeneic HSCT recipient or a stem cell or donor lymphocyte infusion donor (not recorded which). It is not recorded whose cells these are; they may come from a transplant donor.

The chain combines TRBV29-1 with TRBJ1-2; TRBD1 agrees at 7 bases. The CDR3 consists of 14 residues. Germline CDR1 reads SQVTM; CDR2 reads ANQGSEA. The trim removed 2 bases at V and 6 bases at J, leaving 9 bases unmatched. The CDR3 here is CSVERNRGANGYTF. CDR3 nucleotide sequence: TGCAGCGTTGAAAGAAACAGGGGCGCAAATGGCTACACCTTC.

Here the CDR3 DNA reads TGCGCCAGCAGCCAAAAGCCCCGCGGCGAGCAGTACTTC. Protein product: CASSQKPRGEQYF. The rearrangement joins TRBV4-3 to TRBJ2-7; D remains ambiguous. V was trimmed by 2 bases and J by 6 bases, leaving 11 bases between them. CDR1 is LGHNA and CDR2 is YSLEER in the germline V gene. This CDR3 is built from 13 residues.

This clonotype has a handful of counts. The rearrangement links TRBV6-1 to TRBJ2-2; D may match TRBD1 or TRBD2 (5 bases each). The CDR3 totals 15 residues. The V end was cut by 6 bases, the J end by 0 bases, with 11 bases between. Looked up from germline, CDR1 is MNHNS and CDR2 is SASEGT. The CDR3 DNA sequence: TGTGCCAGCAGGCCCGGGACGGCGAACACCGGGGAGCTGTTTTTT. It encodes CASRPGTANTGELFF.

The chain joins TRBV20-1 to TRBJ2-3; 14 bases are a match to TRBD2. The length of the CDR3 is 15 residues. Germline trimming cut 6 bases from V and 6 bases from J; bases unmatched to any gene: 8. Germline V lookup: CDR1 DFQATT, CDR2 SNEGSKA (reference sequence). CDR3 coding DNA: TGCAGTGCACTCGGACTAGCGGGGGGTAGTGATACGCAGTATTTT. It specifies CSALGLAGGSDTQYF.

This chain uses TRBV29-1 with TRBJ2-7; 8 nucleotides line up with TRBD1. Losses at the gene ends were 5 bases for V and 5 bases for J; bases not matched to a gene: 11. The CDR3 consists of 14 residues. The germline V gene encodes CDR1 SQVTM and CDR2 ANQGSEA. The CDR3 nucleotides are TGCAGCGTTTCACACGACAGGGGTCAACACGAGCAGTACTTC. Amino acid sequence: CSVSHDRGQHEQYF.

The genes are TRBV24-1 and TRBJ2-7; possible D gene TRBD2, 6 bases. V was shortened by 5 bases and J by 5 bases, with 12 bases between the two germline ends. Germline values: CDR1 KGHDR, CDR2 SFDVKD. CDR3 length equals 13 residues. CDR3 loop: CATSAPGLNEQYF. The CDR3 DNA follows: TGTGCCACCAGTGCTCCGGGACTGAACGAGCAGTACTTC.

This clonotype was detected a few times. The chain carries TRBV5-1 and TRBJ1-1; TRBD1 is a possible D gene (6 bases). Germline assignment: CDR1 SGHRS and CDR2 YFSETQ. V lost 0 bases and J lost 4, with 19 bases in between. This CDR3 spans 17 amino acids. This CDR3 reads CASSLAVGGRVSTEAFF. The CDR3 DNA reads TGCGCCAGCAGCTTGGCCGTCGGGGGGCGAGTGAGCACTGAAGCTTTCTTT.

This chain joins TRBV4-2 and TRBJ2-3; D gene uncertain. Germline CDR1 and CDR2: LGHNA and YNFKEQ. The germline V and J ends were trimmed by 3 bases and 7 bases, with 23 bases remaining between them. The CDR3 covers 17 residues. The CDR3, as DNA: TGTGCCAGCAGCCAGGCACGAAAAAGGGTCGATTCAAATACGCAGTATTTT. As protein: CASSQARKRVDSNTQYF.

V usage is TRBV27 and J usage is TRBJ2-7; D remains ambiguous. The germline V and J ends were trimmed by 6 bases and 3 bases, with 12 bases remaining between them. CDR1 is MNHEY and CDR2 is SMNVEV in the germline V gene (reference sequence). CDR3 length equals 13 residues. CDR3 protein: CASRRKGYYEQYF. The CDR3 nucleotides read TGTGCCAGCAGGAGGAAGGGCTACTACGAGCAGTACTTC.

The CDR3 sequence is CASSLATPINEQFF. The CDR3, as DNA: TGTGCCAGCAGCTTAGCCACACCCATCAATGAGCAGTTCTTC. This chain uses TRBV7-2 with TRBJ2-1; D is ambiguous. CDR3 length: 14 amino acids. Trimming stripped 0 bases from V and 6 bases from J, with 9 bases between. Germline CDR1 and CDR2: SGHTA and FQGNSA.

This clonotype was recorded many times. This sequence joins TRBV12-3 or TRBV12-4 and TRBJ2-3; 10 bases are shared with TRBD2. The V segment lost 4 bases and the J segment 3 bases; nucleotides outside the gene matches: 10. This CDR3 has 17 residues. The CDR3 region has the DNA TGTGCCAGCAGTTCTAAACTAGCGGGAAGCCGGACAGATACGCAGTATTTT. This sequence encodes CASSSKLAGSRTDTQYF.

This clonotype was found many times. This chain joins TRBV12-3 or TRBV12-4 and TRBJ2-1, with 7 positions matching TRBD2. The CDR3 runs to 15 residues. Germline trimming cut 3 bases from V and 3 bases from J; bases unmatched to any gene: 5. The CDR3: CASSLGRALYNEQFF. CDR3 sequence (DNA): TGTGCCAGCAGTTTGGGGAGGGCCCTCTACAATGAGCAGTTCTTC.

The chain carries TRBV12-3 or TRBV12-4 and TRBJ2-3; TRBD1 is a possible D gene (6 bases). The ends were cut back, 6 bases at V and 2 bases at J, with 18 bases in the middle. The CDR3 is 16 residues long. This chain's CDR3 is CASRGRTDRPTDTQYF. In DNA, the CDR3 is TGTGCCAGCAGAGGACGGACAGACAGGCCCACAGATACGCAGTATTTT.

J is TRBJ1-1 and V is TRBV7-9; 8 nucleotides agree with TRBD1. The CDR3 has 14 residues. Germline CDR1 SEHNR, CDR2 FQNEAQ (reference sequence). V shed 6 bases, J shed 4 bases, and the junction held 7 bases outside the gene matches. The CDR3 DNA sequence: TGTGCCAGCAGGGACAGGGCGGGCTCCACTGAAGCTTTCTTT. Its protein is CASRDRAGSTEAFF.

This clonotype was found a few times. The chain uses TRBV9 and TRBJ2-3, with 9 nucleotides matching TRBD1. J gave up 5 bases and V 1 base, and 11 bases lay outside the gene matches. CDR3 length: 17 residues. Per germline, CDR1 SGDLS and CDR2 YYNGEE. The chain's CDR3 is CASSVTGTGQRGDTQYF. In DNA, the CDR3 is TGTGCCAGCAGCGTAACAGGGACAGGGCAGCGGGGAGATACGCAGTATTTT.

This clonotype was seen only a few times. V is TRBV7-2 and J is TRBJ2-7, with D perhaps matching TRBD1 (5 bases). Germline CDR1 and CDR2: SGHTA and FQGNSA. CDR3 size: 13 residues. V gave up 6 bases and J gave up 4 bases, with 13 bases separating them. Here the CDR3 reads CASSPDSHYEQYF. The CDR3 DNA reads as TGTGCCAGCAGTCCAGACAGCCATTACGAGCAGTACTTC.

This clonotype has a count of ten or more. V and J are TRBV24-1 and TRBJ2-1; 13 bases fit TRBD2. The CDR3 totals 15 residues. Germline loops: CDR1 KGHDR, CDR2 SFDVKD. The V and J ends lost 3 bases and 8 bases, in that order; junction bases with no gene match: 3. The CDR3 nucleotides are TGTGCCACCAGTGATGGACTAGCGGGAGAGCATGAGCAGTTCTTC. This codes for CATSDGLAGEHEQFF.

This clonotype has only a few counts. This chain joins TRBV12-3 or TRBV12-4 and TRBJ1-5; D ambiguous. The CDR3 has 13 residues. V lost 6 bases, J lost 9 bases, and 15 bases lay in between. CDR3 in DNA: TGTGCCAGCAGAACAGCTATCTTTGGGCCCCAGCATTTT. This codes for CASRTAIFGPQHF.

For the CDR3, the DNA is TGCAGTGCCACGGACAGAGGCTATGGCTACACCTTC. Its protein product is CSATDRGYGYTF. V gene TRBV20-1 combines with J gene TRBJ1-2; weak D call: TRBD1 (6 bases). With 6 bases removed from V and 4 bases from J, the gap between germline ends came to 12 bases. The CDR3 has 12 residues. In germline, CDR1 is DFQATT, CDR2 SNEGSKA (reference sequence).

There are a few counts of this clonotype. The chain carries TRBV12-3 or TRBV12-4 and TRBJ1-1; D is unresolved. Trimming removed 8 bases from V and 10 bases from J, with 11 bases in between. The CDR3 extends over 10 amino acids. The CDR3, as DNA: TGTGCCAGCGGGTCCGTCGGAGCTTTCTTT. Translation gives CASGSVGAFF.

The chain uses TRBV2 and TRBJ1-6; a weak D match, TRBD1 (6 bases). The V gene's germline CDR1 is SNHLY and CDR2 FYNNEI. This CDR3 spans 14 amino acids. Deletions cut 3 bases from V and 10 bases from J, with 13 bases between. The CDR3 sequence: CASSDSGARSPLHF. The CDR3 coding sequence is TGTGCCAGCAGTGACTCGGGGGCGCGGTCACCCCTCCACTTT.

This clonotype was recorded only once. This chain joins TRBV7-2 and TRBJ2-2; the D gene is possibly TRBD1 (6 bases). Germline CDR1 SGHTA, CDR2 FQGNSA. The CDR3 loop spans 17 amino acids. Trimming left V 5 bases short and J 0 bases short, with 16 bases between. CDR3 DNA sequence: TGTGCCAGCAGCCCCCACCCGTCAGGGGCGAACACCGGGGAGCTGTTTTTT. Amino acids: CASSPHPSGANTGELFF.

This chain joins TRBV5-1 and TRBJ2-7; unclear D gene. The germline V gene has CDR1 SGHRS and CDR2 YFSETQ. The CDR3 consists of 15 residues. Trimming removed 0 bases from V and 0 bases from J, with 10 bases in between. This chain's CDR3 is CASSLEPRNSYEQYF. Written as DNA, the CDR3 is TGCGCCAGCAGCTTGGAGCCACGCAACTCCTACGAGCAGTACTTC.

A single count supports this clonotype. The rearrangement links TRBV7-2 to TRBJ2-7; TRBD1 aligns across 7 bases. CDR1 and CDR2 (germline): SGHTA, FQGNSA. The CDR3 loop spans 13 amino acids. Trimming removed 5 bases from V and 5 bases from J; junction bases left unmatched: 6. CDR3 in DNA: TGTGCCAGCAGCCAGACAGGGCCGGACGAGCAGTACTTC. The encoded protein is CASSQTGPDEQYF.

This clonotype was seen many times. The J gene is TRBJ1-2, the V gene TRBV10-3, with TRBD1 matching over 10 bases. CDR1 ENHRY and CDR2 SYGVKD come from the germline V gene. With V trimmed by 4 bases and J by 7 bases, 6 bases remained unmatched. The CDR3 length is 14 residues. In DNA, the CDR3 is TGTGCCATCAGTGGCAGACAGGGGGCCGGTGGCTACACCTTC. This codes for CAISGRQGAGGYTF.

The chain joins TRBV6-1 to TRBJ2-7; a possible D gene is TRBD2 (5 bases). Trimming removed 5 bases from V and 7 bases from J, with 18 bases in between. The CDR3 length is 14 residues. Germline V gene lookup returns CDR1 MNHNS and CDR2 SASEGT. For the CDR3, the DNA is TGTGCCAGCAGTCGGCTATGGGATAGCGAGGAGCAGTACTTC. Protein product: CASSRLWDSEEQYF.

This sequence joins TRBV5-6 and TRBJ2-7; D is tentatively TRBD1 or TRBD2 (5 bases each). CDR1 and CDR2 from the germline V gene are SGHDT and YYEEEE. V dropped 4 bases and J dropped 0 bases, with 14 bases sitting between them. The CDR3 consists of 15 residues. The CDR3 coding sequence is TGTGCCAGCAGCATACCGGGACGCCCCTCCTACGAGCAGTACTTC. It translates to CASSIPGRPSYEQYF.